A selection of T cell receptor beta chains follows, all from one sample in a study of molecular identifiers for immune sequencing clone quantification. TCRdb redid the calling of the PCR reads with MiXCR, one entry per CDR3 protein. The table has some 680,000 distinct CDR3 sequences, over 25% seen once. The source material was naive CD8+ T cells from blood, with Jurkat cell RNA spiked in. Receptors were obtained from a human donor in good health. Some libraries in this study had Jurkat cell RNA spiked in. The CDR3 runs from the conserved cysteine through the conserved F or W. D genes are given only for firm matches. Where a row states a size, it is once, few, many or the class of an expanded clone; other rows omit it.

abundance,j_gene,d_gene,v_gene,CDR3aa,CDR3nt
NA,TRBJ2-3,NA,TRBV4-3,CASSHWESHTHYF,TGCGCCAGCAGCCACTGGGAATCGCATACGCACTATTTT
few,TRBJ2-2,TRBD2,TRBV9,CASSYPGSGGINTGELFF,TGTGCCAGCAGCTACCCGGGTAGCGGGGGGATAAACACCGGGGAGCTGTTTTTT
NA,TRBJ2-7,NA,TRBV7-2,CARRLAPGPAQYF,TGTGCCCGCCGCTTAGCGCCGGGGCCCGCGCAGTACTTC
many,TRBJ2-1,NA,TRBV9,CASSVDSSEDEQFF,TGTGCCAGCAGCGTAGATTCTAGCGAGGATGAGCAGTTCTTC
NA,TRBJ1-2,TRBD1,TRBV3-1,CESSRDRGQTYGYTF,TGTGAGAGCAGCCGAGACAGGGGGCAGACCTATGGCTACACCTTC
NA,TRBJ1-3,NA,TRBV7-9,CASSFSIYGFHSGNTIYF,TGTGCCAGCAGCTTCAGCATATACGGGTTTCACTCTGGAAACACCATATATTTT
NA,TRBJ2-7,NA,TRBV7-2,CASSLTSTALREQYF,TGTGCCAGCAGCTTAACTAGCACAGCTTTGAGGGAGCAGTACTTC
many,TRBJ2-2,NA,TRBV14,CASSPSTNSRWTGELFF,TGTGCCAGCAGCCCCTCGACAAATAGTAGATGGACCGGGGAGCTGTTTTTT
few,TRBJ2-7,NA,TRBV14,CASSALGTPYEQYF,TGTGCCAGCAGCGCGTTAGGGACTCCCTACGAGCAGTACTTC
few,TRBJ2-2,NA,TRBV19,CASSMVGPDTGELFF,TGTGCCAGTAGTATGGTGGGGCCTGACACCGGGGAGCTGTTTTTT
many,TRBJ2-3,NA,TRBV5-4,CASSWTGPNTQYF,TGTGCCAGCAGCTGGACTGGCCCCAATACGCAGTATTTT
many,TRBJ2-1,TRBD2,TRBV20-1,CSARDSGGYNEQFF,TGCAGTGCTAGAGATAGCGGGGGTTACAATGAGCAGTTCTTC
NA,TRBJ2-7,NA,TRBV4-3,CASSQDSWQNYEQYF,TGCGCCAGCAGCCAAGATTCATGGCAGAACTACGAGCAGTACTTC
NA,TRBJ1-6,NA,TRBV3-1,CASSQEGGSYNSPLHF,TGTGCCAGCAGCCAAGAGGGGGGCTCCTATAATTCACCCCTCCACTTT
NA,TRBJ2-1,NA,TRBV7-3,CASSLGGGTVGDEQFF,TGTGCCAGCAGCTTAGGGGGCGGGACAGTGGGCGATGAGCAGTTCTTC
many,TRBJ2-6,TRBD1,TRBV7-8,CASSPHLTGAGANVLTF,TGTGCCAGCAGCCCGCACCTAACAGGGGCTGGGGCCAACGTCCTGACTTTC
NA,TRBJ1-1,NA,TRBV19,CASIPPRGLENTEAFF,TGTGCCAGTATCCCCCCCCGAGGGTTGGAGAACACTGAAGCTTTCTTT
many,TRBJ2-5,NA,TRBV7-7,CASSLIREQETQYF,TGTGCTAGCAGCCTGATCAGGGAACAAGAGACCCAGTACTTC
NA,TRBJ2-7,NA,TRBV5-6,CASSQGLAESYEQYF,TGTGCCAGCAGCCAGGGGCTAGCGGAATCCTACGAGCAGTACTTC
many,TRBJ1-5,NA,TRBV6-6,CASTLDRPDDQPQHF,TGTGCCAGCACCCTAGACCGTCCCGATGATCAGCCCCAGCATTTT
NA,TRBJ2-7,TRBD2,TRBV7-6,CASSSFSGGIDEQYF,TGTGCCAGCAGCTCCTTTAGCGGGGGAATCGACGAGCAGTACTTC
NA,TRBJ2-7,TRBD2,TRBV27,CAGSTSSGPYEQYF,TGTGCCGGCAGCACGTCTAGCGGTCCCTACGAGCAGTACTTC
NA,TRBJ1-6,TRBD1,TRBV4-1,CASSQGSGQGNSPLHF,TGCGCCAGCAGCCAGGGGTCGGGACAGGGTAATTCACCCCTCCACTTT
NA,TRBJ1-2,TRBD1,TRBV14,CASSQIPGQGVYGYTF,TGTGCCAGCAGCCAAATACCGGGACAGGGGGTATATGGCTACACCTTC
few,TRBJ1-2,NA,TRBV29-1,CSVEVLDHGAVGYTF,TGCAGCGTTGAAGTCCTCGACCATGGCGCCGTGGGCTACACCTTC
NA,TRBJ1-1,TRBD1,TRBV15,CATSRDRGQYTEAFF,TGTGCCACCAGCAGAGACCGGGGACAGTACACTGAAGCTTTCTTT
many,TRBJ2-7,NA,TRBV4-3,CAIPNWGYEQYF,TGCGCCATCCCAAACTGGGGCTACGAGCAGTACTTC
many,TRBJ2-7,TRBD1,TRBV9,CASSVVDRGGHEQYF,TGTGCCAGCAGCGTAGTAGACAGGGGAGGCCACGAGCAGTACTTC
NA,TRBJ2-2,NA,TRBV4-1,CASTLGGVLNTVELFF,TGCGCCAGCACGCTCGGGGGAGTTCTGAACACCGTGGAGCTGTTTTTT
few,TRBJ1-4,TRBD1,TRBV29-1,CSVEAGGTGDEKLFF,TGCAGCGTTGAAGCCGGGGGGACAGGGGATGAAAAACTGTTTTTT
NA,TRBJ2-1,NA,TRBV20-1,CSALTRGSYNEQFF,TGCAGTGCTCTGACTAGAGGGTCCTACAATGAGCAGTTCTTC
NA,TRBJ2-7,TRBD2,TRBV11-2,CASSLGASGYYEQYF,TGTGCCAGCAGCTTAGGGGCTAGCGGATACTACGAGCAGTACTTC
NA,TRBJ1-4,TRBD1,TRBV27,CASSSPGQGSEKLSF,TGTGCCAGCAGTTCACCGGGACAGGGGAGCGAAAAACTGTCTTTT
many,TRBJ2-1,TRBD1,TRBV30,CAWSPPLRQGVDEQFF,TGTGCCTGGAGTCCTCCTTTGAGACAGGGAGTCGATGAGCAGTTCTTC
NA,TRBJ2-3,NA,TRBV15,CATSRERGIADTQYF,TGTGCCACCAGCAGAGAGAGGGGGATAGCAGATACGCAGTATTTT
many,TRBJ1-6,NA,TRBV28,CASSITRVSQFDSPLHF,TGTGCCAGCAGCATAACGCGGGTCAGCCAGTTCGATTCACCCCTCCACTTT
many,TRBJ1-4,NA,TRBV13,CASSLRQPTNEKLFF,TGTGCCAGCAGCTTACGCCAGCCCACTAATGAAAAACTGTTTTTT
many,TRBJ2-3,TRBD1,TRBV29-1,CSVEVLVWGQGTDTQYF,TGCAGCGTTGAAGTCCTGGTATGGGGACAGGGCACAGATACGCAGTATTTT
many,TRBJ2-7,NA,TRBV4-2,CASSQGPNSYEQYF,TGTGCCAGCAGCCAAGGACCGAACTCCTACGAGCAGTACTTC
few,TRBJ1-1,NA,TRBV6-2/TRBV6-3,CASSYSLGTGNTEAFF,TGTGCCAGCAGTTACTCGCTCGGGACGGGGAACACTGAAGCTTTCTTT
NA,TRBJ2-5,TRBD2,TRBV5-3,CASGETGLAGQETQYF,TGTGCCAGCGGCGAGACCGGACTAGCGGGCCAAGAGACCCAGTACTTC
few,TRBJ2-7,NA,TRBV27,CASSLLRRGRQGHHEQYF,TGTGCCAGCAGTTTATTACGGCGGGGCAGACAGGGCCATCACGAGCAGTACTTC
few,TRBJ1-6,NA,TRBV3-1,CASSLKIGQGWNSPLHF,TGTGCCAGCAGCCTGAAGATCGGGCAGGGATGGAATTCACCCCTCCACTTT
few,TRBJ2-5,NA,TRBV6-9,CASTGEQEISKETQYF,TGTGCCAGCACGGGGGAACAGGAGATTTCCAAAGAGACCCAGTACTTC
few,TRBJ2-3,NA,TRBV7-2,CASSFFLGAPDTQYF,TGTGCCAGCAGCTTTTTCCTCGGGGCCCCCGATACGCAGTATTTT
NA,TRBJ1-6,NA,TRBV6-5,CASSYLTENNPPLHF,TGTGCCAGCAGTTACCTGACAGAAAATAATCCACCCCTCCACTTT
few,TRBJ2-5,NA,TRBV4-1,CASSQVGGIGETQYF,TGCGCCAGCAGCCAAGTAGGAGGGATCGGAGAGACCCAGTACTTC
few,TRBJ1-6,TRBD1,TRBV4-1,CASSQPGTGIWPLHF,TGCGCCAGCAGCCAACCCGGGACAGGGATTTGGCCCCTCCACTTT
many,TRBJ2-3,TRBD1,TRBV7-9,CASSLAYGTGVVDTQYF,TGTGCCAGCAGCTTAGCGTACGGGACAGGGGTTGTGGATACGCAGTATTTT
few,TRBJ1-5,NA,TRBV24-1,CATSEDTGIQPQHF,TGTGCCACCAGTGAGGATACAGGGATTCAGCCCCAGCATTTT
once,TRBJ1-3,TRBD1,TRBV6-5,CASSYGQGFSRNTIYF,TGTGCCAGCAGTTATGGACAGGGTTTCTCTAGAAACACCATATATTTT
NA,TRBJ1-5,NA,TRBV6-2/TRBV6-3,CASSYRDLPVPQHF,TGTGCCAGCAGTTACAGGGACCTCCCGGTGCCCCAGCATTTT
NA,TRBJ1-5,TRBD1,TRBV6-5,CASSYSIQGDQPQHF,TGTGCCAGCAGTTACTCGATTCAGGGGGATCAGCCCCAGCATTTT
NA,TRBJ1-2,NA,TRBV4-3,CASSQDVSWTYGYTF,TGCGCCAGCAGCCAAGATGTGAGCTGGACCTATGGCTACACCTTC
NA,TRBJ1-1,NA,TRBV28,CASSSADKNTGAFF,TGTGCCAGCAGTTCCGCGGACAAAAACACTGGAGCTTTCTTT